The present TCR beta chain was sequenced within a study of cytomegalovirus exposure and HLA in healthy donors (dated by TCRdb to 2016 to 2017). Turning to the overall study: An earlier analysis of approximately 640 of the donors reported 250 to 350 Gb of sequence data and 117 million unique TCR beta sequences from some 180 million T cells. Approximately 300 gigabases of sequencing data and roughly 80 million unique TCR sequences made up an early release that covered 500 to 700 HLA-typed donors. Among the roughly 400 genotyped donors, around 81% belonged to the genetic ancestry cluster associated with self-reported Caucasian donors. The study aimed to test whether cataloging public T cell receptors could reveal signatures of past pathogen exposure. The T cell repertoires of several hundred subjects were profiled by immunosequencing and related to cytomegalovirus serostatus. Besides the first cohort of roughly 660 subjects, a separate validation cohort made up of over a hundred different subjects was used. High-throughput TCR immunosequencing, statistical association of individual TCRs with disease status, and machine learning were combined to predict cytomegalovirus infection status. To study patterns of TCR occurrence, a later analysis re-analyzed previously published TCR beta repertoires from around 670 donors and added high-resolution HLA genotyping. Rather than using new phenotypic data, the later analysis identified candidate immune exposures from TCR beta sequences and from how often those sequences occurred across donors. An earlier analysis of 587 of the donors used high-throughput TCR beta sequencing to judge whether each TCR beta V gene segment behaved as functional or pseudogenic. Alongside the repertoire data, information on donor age, sex, ethnicity and CMV serostatus was compiled. Genome-wide SNP genotypes for about three fifths of the roughly 700 donors were used in a later genetic analysis, which treated that subset as a discovery cohort. All discovery cohort repertoires had been generated using a single sequencing platform. HLA typing included class I and class II loci at four-digit resolution. The number of donors typed differed by locus, with about 629-630 for A, B, C, DRB1 and DQB1, more than 500 for DQA1, 600 to 610 for DPA1, and roughly 450 for DPB1. About 5 DR-DQ haplotypes were handled as single units for association and clustering, since linkage in the cohort was strong. Among around 400 genotyped donors of the cohort, an average of roughly 230,000 unique TCR beta nucleotide sequences was sequenced per donor, of which roughly 18% were non-productive. General study outcomes and caveats: In a later analysis, HLA-associated TCR beta chains showed more clonal expansion and lower generation probabilities than non-associated chains that were equally common. A further reported finding was that TCR beta sequences accurately predicted the HLA-A and HLA-B alleles for most subjects in the first cohort. A later analysis found that most CMV-associated TCR beta chains appeared HLA-restricted, with HLA associations seemingly driven largely by CMV exposure. An earlier analysis of 587 of the donors showed that most TCR beta V segments appeared in productive rearrangements either about 87% or about 30% of the time, which broadly matched IMGT annotations. Presence/absence analyses assumed roughly uniform sequencing depth across donors, an assumption that may not hold. In the study, around 150 TCR beta chains were listed as associated with cytomegalovirus. In a later genetic analysis, fewer N-insertions in productive TCRs were reported among donors in an Asian-associated ancestry cluster than the roughly 700-donor mean. Some IMGT-functional V segments, including TRBV6-2 and TRBV6-3, could not be told apart with the 87-base-pair reads, so those segments were excluded. The classifier was reported to diagnose cytomegalovirus status with high specificity and sensitivity in both the original and validation cohorts. Because HLA typing was unavailable for some donors at each locus, only the typed subset was used in association tests. The sequencing pipeline was judged likely to have produced a cluster of highly shared sequence variants as a technical artifact. In this cohort, only TCR beta chains were sequenced, and detectable features were limited by the absence of alpha or paired-chain data. In vitro tests confirmed that three of the cytomegalovirus-associated TCR beta chains recognize cytomegalovirus antigens. In a later analysis, TCR association rates were found to vary across HLA loci, with the most associated TCRs seen for DRB1 alleles and the fewest for HLA-C alleles. The only immune exposure information available for the cohort was CMV serostatus. Correlated functional status among segregating V segments might be attributable to linkage disequilibrium, but an unknown experimental factor could not be ruled out. Over 15 rarely observed V segments, including chromosome 9 orphons, were excluded from the earlier analysis of some 590 of the donors because counts were too low. While some public TCRs were present in many individuals, most TCR sequences turned up only very rarely across donors. In a later analysis, about 17,000 TCR beta sequences were associated with specific HLA alleles at a false discovery rate of 0.05. According to the authors, the approach could potentially be generalized to other disease states and immunological phenotypes. In a later analysis, several top co-occurrence clusters were reported to appear linked to parvovirus B19, influenza, CMV and Epstein-Barr virus. When HLA alleles, especially DR and DQ, strongly co-occurred, attributing TCR associations to individual alleles was difficult. In a later genetic analysis, a missense DCLRE1C variant was associated with V-gene and J-gene trimming of TCR beta chains, and the association was replicated in an independent cohort.

The CDR1 and CDR2 encoded by the germline V gene (reference sequence) are MNHEY and SMNVEV. Inclusive of the bounding cysteine and phenylalanine, the CDR3 is 14 residues long. The read is trimmed to its CDR3 DNA, 42 bases read in frame from base 1. V is cut by 0 bases and J by 4 bases, and the space between the germline ends is 7 bases. The receptor library was made with the immunoSEQ multiplex PCR assay. For the multiplex PCR, a mixture combining 60 forward primers for TCR Vbeta segments and 13 reverse primers for TCR Jbeta segments was used. The CDR3 region of rearranged TCR beta genes was amplified from genomic DNA with a multiplex PCR assay. On the Illumina HiSeq System, the amplified TCR beta libraries were sequenced as 87-base-pair reads. The authors' pipeline ran thus. A later analysis counted about 82 million unique TCR beta chains across the 650 to 700 repertoires, and 10 million to 11 million of these chains were shared by at least two donors. Raw reads were error-corrected and collapsed into unique sequences by a nearest-neighbor algorithm in which closely related sequences were merged to remove PCR and sequencing errors. To assign V, D and J gene segments, CDR3 sequences were aligned to IMGT reference sequences. For a sequence to be retained, at least a six-nucleotide match to both a V gene segment and a J gene segment was required. Rearrangements were called productive when the CDR3 lacked stop codons and stayed in frame with V and J; all others were non-productive. Following IMGT convention, CDR3 was defined as the stretch from the second conserved V-encoded cysteine to the conserved J-encoded phenylalanine. In an earlier analysis of some 550 of the donors, sequences lacking an unambiguous match to a single V gene segment were excluded. In an earlier analysis of several hundred of the donors, V segments were called functional above 56.7% productive rearrangements and were called segregating when the between-donor standard deviation exceeded 5%. A statistical classification framework was built for diagnosing cytomegalovirus status from the catalog of TCR beta chain sequences. In a later analysis, TCR nucleotide sequences were compared against IMGT/GENE-DB human TR gene sequences so that V and J genes could be assigned. Using the TCRdist pipeline, a later analysis assigned CDR3 sequences along with most-parsimonious VDJ recombination scenarios. A later analysis defined each TCR beta chain by its CDR3 amino acid sequence plus V-gene family, and excluded reads lacking a unique V-gene family. As a way to deal with suspected cross-contamination and a sequencing artifact, a later analysis dropped 450 to 600 nucleotide sequences that were highly shared and had low generation probability. A later analysis calculated a clonal expansion index for each public chain from normalized within-repertoire ranks of inferred template counts. In a later analysis, generation probabilities were computed with a VDJ recombination model fitted to out-of-frame rearrangements, and the resulting probabilities were checked against IGoR. Hypergeometric tests were used in a later analysis to score TCR-TCR, TCR-HLA and TCR-CMV co-occurrence, with a repertoire-size bias correction applied to the TCR pairs. In a later analysis, false discovery rates were estimated by permuting HLA or CMV assignments 20 times. In a later analysis, co-occurring TCRs were grouped with DBSCAN, and TCRdist sequence similarity was added when clustering was performed within HLA-allele-positive subsets. Repertoires with fewer than 30,000 or more than 120,000 public chains were left out of co-occurrence clustering, as were a few repertoires with anomalous nucleotide sharing. The immuneACCESS repertoire file appears here via TCRdb, limited to in-frame rearrangements. These files lack a portion of the clones; in checked studies, under half of the deficit traces to unresolved V genes, and the cause of the others is not known. From that table come the V and J calls and clone size; the DNA was used to work out D and trimming. Here the sample has 230,000 or so clones; 80% to 95% occur a single time. Jointly, the top ten make up about 1.8% of the sample.

The cohort was made up of 666 healthy bone marrow donors. At the time of sampling, all cohort members were nominally healthy, though unrecorded immune exposures were likely present. The donor was CMV seronegative and was included in the group of a few hundred seronegative cohort members. Every donor gave a peripheral blood sample, and the peripheral blood mononuclear cells from that sample were used for TCR beta sequencing. Genomic DNA was extracted from the blood cell samples with the Qiagen DNeasy Blood Extraction Kit. With respect to this clone: Its binding antigen is unknown. Qualities for individual bases were not recorded, and no much larger clone is one base off.

Material for sequencing was PBMCs. The sequence was obtained from a girl aged 2 to 9 in good health and CMV-seronegative. This receptor chain uses TRBV27 and TRBJ1-5, with the D gene not clear enough to name. For the CDR3, the sequence is CASSLSAPNQPQHF. The bases are TGTGCCAGCAGTTTATCGGCACCAAATCAGCCCCAGCATTTT.